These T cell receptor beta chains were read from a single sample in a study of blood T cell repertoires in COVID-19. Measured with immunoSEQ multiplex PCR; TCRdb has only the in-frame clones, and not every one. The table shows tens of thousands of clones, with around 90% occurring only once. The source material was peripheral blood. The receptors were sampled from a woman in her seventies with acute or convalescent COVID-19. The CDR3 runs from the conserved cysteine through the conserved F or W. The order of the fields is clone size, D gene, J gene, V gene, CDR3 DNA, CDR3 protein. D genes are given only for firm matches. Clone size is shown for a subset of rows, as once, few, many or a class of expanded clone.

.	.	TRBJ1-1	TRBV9	TGTGCCAGCAGCGTAGCCGGGGGGAACACTGAAGCTTTCTTT	CASSVAGGNTEAFF
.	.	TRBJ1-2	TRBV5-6	TGTGCCAGCAGCTTGGGACAGATTAACTATGGCTACACCTTC	CASSLGQINYGYTF
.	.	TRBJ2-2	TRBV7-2	TGTGCCAGCAGCTTAGACTTGTATGTCGGGGAGCTGTTTTTT	CASSLDLYVGELFF
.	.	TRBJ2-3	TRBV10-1	TGCGCCAGCAGCTTACAGGGTCTCACAGATACGCAGTATTTT	CASSLQGLTDTQYF
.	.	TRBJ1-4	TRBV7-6	.	CASSSSAGQGGEKLFF
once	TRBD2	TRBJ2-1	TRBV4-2	TGTGCCAGCAGCCAATTAACCGGGACTAGCGTTGTTGAGCAGTTCTTC	CASSQLTGTSVVEQFF
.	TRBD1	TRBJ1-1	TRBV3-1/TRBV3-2	TGTGCCAGCAGCCAAGGTCGACTGGGACAGGGGAAAGCTTTCTTT	CASSQGRLGQGKAFF
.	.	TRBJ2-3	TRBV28	TGTGCCAGCAGGGATCAGCTCAGGGCAGATACGCAGTATTTT	CASRDQLRADTQYF
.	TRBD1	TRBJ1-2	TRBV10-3	TGTGCCATCAGTGAGCCGGGACAGAAAAACAGTGGCTACACCTTC	CAISEPGQKNSGYTF
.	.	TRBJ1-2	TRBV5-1	TGCGCCAGCAGCTTGGGGGGCCGCATGTATGGCTACACCTTC	CASSLGGRMYGYTF
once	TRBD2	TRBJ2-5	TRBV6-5	TGTGCCAGCCGCTCCTGGAGCGGGGGGGATGAGACCCAGTACTTC	CASRSWSGGDETQYF
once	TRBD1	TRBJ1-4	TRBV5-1	TGCGCCAGCAGCCCCGCCGGGGACAGGGATGAAAAACTGTTTTTT	CASSPAGDRDEKLFF
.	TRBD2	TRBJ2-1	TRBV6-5	TGTGCCAGCACAGGTCGACTAGCGGGATTCTATGAGCAGTTCTTC	CASTGRLAGFYEQFF
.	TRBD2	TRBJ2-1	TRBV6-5	TGTGCCCTAAGGCGAGAGCGGGACTCCAATGAGCAGTTCTTC	CALRRERDSNEQFF
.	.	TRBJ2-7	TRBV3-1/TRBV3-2	TGTGCCAGCAGCCTCCGGGGGGCAGGGAGCTCCTACGAGCAGTACTTC	CASSLRGAGSSYEQYF
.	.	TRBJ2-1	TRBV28	TGTGCCAGCAGGGCCCTCAGCTCCTACAATGAGCAGTTCTTC	CASRALSSYNEQFF
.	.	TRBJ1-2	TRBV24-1	TGTGCCACCAGTGGGGGCAACTATGGCTACACCTTC	CATSGGNYGYTF
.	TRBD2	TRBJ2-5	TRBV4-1	TGCGCCAGCAGCCCGCTCTCTAGCGGGGGGCAAGAGACCCAGTACTTC	CASSPLSSGGQETQYF
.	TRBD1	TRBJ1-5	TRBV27	TGTGCCAGCAGTTTAAGACAGGGTCATCAGCCCCAGCATTTT	CASSLRQGHQPQHF
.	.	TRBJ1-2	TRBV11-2	TGTGCCAGCAGCTTAGCTGGACAGATCTATGGCTACACCTTC	CASSLAGQIYGYTF
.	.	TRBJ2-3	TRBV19	TGTGCCAGTAGTCCCCACGGGAGACAGGGTGCAGATACGCAGTATTTT	CASSPHGRQGADTQYF
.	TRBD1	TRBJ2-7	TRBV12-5	TGTGCTAGTGGCCGGGACAGGGGTTTCGAGCAGTACTTC	CASGRDRGFEQYF
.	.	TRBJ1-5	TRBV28	TGTGCCAGCAGTTTCGGCGGGGAGGGCAATCAGCCCCAGCATTTT	CASSFGGEGNQPQHF
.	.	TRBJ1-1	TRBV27	TGTGCCAGCAGTTTAATGCCTAGTCTAGTCGGTACCACTGAAGCTTTCTTT	CASSLMPSLVGTTEAFF
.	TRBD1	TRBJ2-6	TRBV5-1	TGCGCCAGCAGCTTGGGGGCAGGGGGCTTTGGGGCCAACGTCCTGACTTTC	CASSLGAGGFGANVLTF
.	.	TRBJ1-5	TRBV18	TGTGCCAGCTCACCACCCGGGGTTCAGCCCCAGCATTTT	CASSPPGVQPQHF
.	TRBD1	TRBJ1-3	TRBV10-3	TGTGCCATACGGGACAGCTCTGGAAACACCATATATTTT	CAIRDSSGNTIYF
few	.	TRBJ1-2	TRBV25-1	TGTGCCAGCATGAACAGGGAAGATGGCTACACCTTC	CASMNREDGYTF
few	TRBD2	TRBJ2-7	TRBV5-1	TGCGCCAGCAGCTTGTCGGGAGGGACCTACGAGCAGTACTTC	CASSLSGGTYEQYF
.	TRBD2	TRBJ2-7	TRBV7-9	TGTGCCAGCAGCGATTCCGGGACTACCTACGAGCAGTACTTC	CASSDSGTTYEQYF
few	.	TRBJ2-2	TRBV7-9	TGTGCCAGCAGGCCGGACAGGAACACCGGGGAGCTGTTTTTT	CASRPDRNTGELFF
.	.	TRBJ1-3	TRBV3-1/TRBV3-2	TGTGCCAGCAGCCAAGGTCTGGATCGAGGTGGAAACACCATATATTTT	CASSQGLDRGGNTIYF
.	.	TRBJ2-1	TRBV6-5	TGTGCCAGCACCTTGACCGGGGTTCACAATGAGCAGTTCTTC	CASTLTGVHNEQFF
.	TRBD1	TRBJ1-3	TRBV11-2	TGTGCCAGCAGCTTACCCGGGACAGGCGGAAACACCATATATTTT	CASSLPGTGGNTIYF
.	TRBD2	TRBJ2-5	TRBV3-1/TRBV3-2	TGTGCCAGCAGCCACGGGACTAGCGGGGGGAAAGAGACCCAGTACTTC	CASSHGTSGGKETQYF
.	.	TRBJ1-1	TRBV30	TGTGCCTGGTTATGGGGGCCGAACACTGAAGCTTTCTTT	CAWLWGPNTEAFF
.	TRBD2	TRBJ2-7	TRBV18	TGTGCCAGCTCAAGGGGACTAGTAGACGAGCAGTACTTC	CASSRGLVDEQYF
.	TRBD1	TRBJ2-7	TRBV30	TGTGCCTGGAGCCAGGACAGGTACGAGCAGTACTTC	CAWSQDRYEQYF
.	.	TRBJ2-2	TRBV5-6	TGTGCCAGCAGCTCGAGATTCGACAGCACCGGGGAGCTGTTTTTT	CASSSRFDSTGELFF
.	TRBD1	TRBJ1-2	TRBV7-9	TGTGCCAGCAGCTTACTGATTGACAGGGCTGGCTACACCTTC	CASSLLIDRAGYTF
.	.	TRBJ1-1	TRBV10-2	TGCGCCAGCCAACCCCCCGGCACTGAAGCTTTCTTT	CASQPPGTEAFF
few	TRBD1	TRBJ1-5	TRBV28	TGTGCCAGCAGTTTACGACAGGGCCTCTTTCAGCCCCAGCATTTT	CASSLRQGLFQPQHF
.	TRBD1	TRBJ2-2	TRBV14	TGTGCCAGCAGCCACAGGACAGGGGGTACCGGGGAGCTGTTTTTT	CASSHRTGGTGELFF
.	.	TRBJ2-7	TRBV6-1	TGTGCCAGCAGTGAAGGTCTCTACTACGAGCAGTACTTC	CASSEGLYYEQYF
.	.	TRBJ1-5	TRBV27	TGTGCCAGCAGTTTATGGTCGGGGGATCAGCCCCAGCATTTT	CASSLWSGDQPQHF